This TCR beta chain is from a study of cytomegalovirus exposure and HLA in healthy donors. Across the study: For the roughly 400 genotyped donors, approximately 83% fell within the Caucasian-associated ancestry cluster.

Study results and limitations: The study flagged approximately 180 TCR beta chains as cytomegalovirus-associated.

Everyone who donated was a healthy bone marrow donor. In the case of this clone: The target antigen is unknown.

The PCR had 60 Vbeta and 13 Jbeta primers. Authors' data handling: Later, an analysis found about 80 million unique TCR beta chains, and roughly 10 million of these were shared. Libraries were prepared by immunoSEQ multiplex PCR; TCRdb keeps only in-frame clonotypes and omits some of them. That table furnishes V, J and clone size, whereas the DNA furnished D and trimming. This table has 150,000 or so clones, around 79% appearing once. The CDR3 sequence is 12 residues long. Germline V CDR1 and CDR2: SGHAT, FQNNGV. V was pared by 5 bases and J by 6 bases, with 9 bases between. Sequences were obtained from PBMCs. This chain links TRBV11-2 with TRBJ2-3; D ambiguous. This TCR came from a man between 25 and 39 years old in good health and CMV-seropositive. CDR3 protein: CASSRNGDTQYF. The CDR3 nucleotides are TGTGCCAGCAGCCGCAACGGGGATACGCAGTATTTT.